This is a list of T cell receptor beta chains from one sample in a study of a mutant IDH1 vaccine in newly diagnosed glioma. TCRdb's table, derived via immunoSEQ multiplex PCR, lists solely in-frame clones and lacks some. The table lists about 100,000 clones, around four fifths of them singletons. Material: PBMCs, obtained from a glioma patient treated with radiotherapy, temozolomide or both. The source of these receptors is a man in his forties with glioma. The CDR3 runs from the conserved cysteine through the conserved F or W. D genes are given only for firm matches. Size is stated for part of the rows, as once, few or many counts, or as a class when the clone is expanded.

>14|TRBD2|once|TRBV6-6
CASSGTSGGDEQFF
>15|NA|NA|TRBV5-6
CASSLGGGDSYEQYF
>17|NA|NA|TRBV7-6
CASSSPNGQGRGNEQFF
>14|NA|NA|TRBV4-2
CASSQESDSNIQYF
>16|TRBD1|NA|TRBV27
CASSFRGTVFSYEQYF
>18|TRBD1|few|TRBV5-4
CASSSIWTGLSGANVLTF
>14|NA|NA|TRBV6-5
CASSRRGNGDTQYF
>15|TRBD1|NA|TRBV11-3
CASSIGQGGQETQYF
>15|NA|once|TRBV21-1
CASSKGTGANTEAFF
>15|TRBD2|NA|TRBV19
CASSLGALADNEQFF
>13|NA|NA|TRBV7-2
CASSPDPNYGYTF
>16|TRBD2|NA|TRBV5-1
CASSAGGISGANVLTF
>14|NA|NA|TRBV5-6
CASSLGRSSYEQYF
>17|NA|NA|TRBV7-6
CASTTTGTITNYNEQFF
>12|NA|once|TRBV28
CASSLSGVEQYF
>15|NA|NA|TRBV11-2
CASSLDQGRTDTQYF
>15|NA|NA|TRBV11-2
CASSLMVGAANEQYF
>15|TRBD1|once|TRBV28
CASSLQGAPFHGYTF
>18|NA|NA|TRBV9
CASSGGLQGGGGYNEQFF
>16|TRBD1|NA|TRBV18
CASSPRGTGSSNTIYF
>16|TRBD2|NA|TRBV5-1
CASSLGGLAGAYEQYF
>15|TRBD2|NA|TRBV19
CASSTGRGNTGELFF
>17|NA|NA|TRBV30
CAWSRGLSTSVSDTQYF
>14|TRBD1|NA|TRBV23-1
CASSQSDRVYEQYF
>13|TRBD1|NA|TRBV2
CASSRDRGYEQYF
>13|NA|NA|TRBV9
CASRTTSTDTQYF
>15|NA|NA|TRBV5-6
CASSQTLYSNQPQHF
>15|TRBD1|NA|TRBV6-1
CASSAGTGKDYGYTF
>17|TRBD1|NA|TRBV5-1
CPHSPGQGPYSNQPQHF
>17|NA|NA|TRBV4-2
CASSQDQSGRRGDTQYF
>15|NA|NA|TRBV30
CAWSVGWQGGNTIYF
>16|NA|NA|TRBV7-9
CASSLPIDLLTDTQYF
>14|NA|NA|TRBV28
CASSPPGRFYEQYF
>10|NA|NA|TRBV29-1
CSVEDYGYTF
>16|TRBD1|NA|TRBV11-3
CASRSDPTGVEQPQHF
>14|NA|NA|TRBV7-9
CASSLTSSSDTQYF
>16|NA|few|TRBV10-3
CAIRRPGGLGNTEAFF
>16|NA|NA|TRBV4-2
CASSQERRGPGETQYF
>12|NA|NA|TRBV29-1
CSVESKVATQYF
>16|NA|few|TRBV4-3
CASSQDGAGDNYGYTF
>13|TRBD2|NA|TRBV2
CASRPGGEDTQYF
>14|NA|NA|TRBV7-2
CASSLDSGIQPQHF
>13|NA|NA|TRBV10-3
CAISPTGDTEAFF
>16|NA|NA|TRBV9
CASSVVGQGPYNEQFF
>15|NA|NA|TRBV15
CATSRDVGFVNEQFF
>13|NA|NA|TRBV7-8
CASSSPPSKTQYF
>14|NA|NA|TRBV30
CAWSGRASGNTIYF
>14|NA|once|TRBV28
CASTLLGRNTEAFF
>13|NA|once|TRBV27
CASSSPSTDTQYF
>17|NA|NA|TRBV27
CASSPSVSRAISYEQYF
>16|TRBD2|NA|TRBV4-3
CASSQDTSGFPYEQYF
>16|NA|NA|TRBV11-3
CASSLGSRGPTDTQYF
>14|NA|NA|TRBV11-1
CASSSRVGTGELFF
>13|TRBD2|few|TRBV5-1
CASSTSGTGELFF
>15|NA|NA|TRBV7-3
CASSRDRARGTEAFF
>15|TRBD2|few|TRBV27
CASSGLAGWEETQYF
>14|TRBD2|NA|TRBV5-4
CASSSGLAGYEQYF
>12|TRBD1|NA|TRBV29-1
CSVGNRGPEQYF
>15|NA|NA|TRBV7-2
CASSLGRRKGAEAFF